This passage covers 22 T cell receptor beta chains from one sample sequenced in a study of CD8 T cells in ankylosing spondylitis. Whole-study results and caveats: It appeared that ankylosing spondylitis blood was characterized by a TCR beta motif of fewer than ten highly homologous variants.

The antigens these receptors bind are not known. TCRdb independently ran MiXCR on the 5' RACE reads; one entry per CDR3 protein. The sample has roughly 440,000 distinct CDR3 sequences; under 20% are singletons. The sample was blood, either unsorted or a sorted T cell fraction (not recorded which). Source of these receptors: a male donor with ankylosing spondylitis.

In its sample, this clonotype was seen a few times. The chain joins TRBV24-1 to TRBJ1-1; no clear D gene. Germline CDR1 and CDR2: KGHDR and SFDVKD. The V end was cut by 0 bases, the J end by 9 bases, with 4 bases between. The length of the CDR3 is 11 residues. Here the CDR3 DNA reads TGTGCCACCAGTGATTTGAGGCAAGCTTTCTTT. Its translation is CATSDLRQAFF.

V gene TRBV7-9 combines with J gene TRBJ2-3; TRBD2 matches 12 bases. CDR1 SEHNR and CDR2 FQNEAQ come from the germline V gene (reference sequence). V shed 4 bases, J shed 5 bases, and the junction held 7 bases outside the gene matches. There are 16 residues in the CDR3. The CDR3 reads CASSSRLAGVIDTQYF. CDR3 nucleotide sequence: TGTGCCAGCAGCTCGAGACTAGCGGGAGTGATAGATACGCAGTATTTT.

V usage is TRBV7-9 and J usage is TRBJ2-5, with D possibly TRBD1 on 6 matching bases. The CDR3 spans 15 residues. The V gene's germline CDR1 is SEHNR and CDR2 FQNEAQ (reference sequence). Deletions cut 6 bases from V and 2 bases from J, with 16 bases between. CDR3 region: CASSEGQSKQETQYF. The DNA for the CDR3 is TGTGCCAGCAGTGAAGGACAGTCCAAGCAAGAGACCCAGTACTTC.

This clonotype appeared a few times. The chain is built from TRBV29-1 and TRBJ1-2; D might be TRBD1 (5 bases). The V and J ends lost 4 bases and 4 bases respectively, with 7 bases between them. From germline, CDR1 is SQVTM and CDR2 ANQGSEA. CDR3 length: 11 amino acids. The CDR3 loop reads CSVAGFYGYTF. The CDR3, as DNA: TGCAGCGTTGCAGGGTTCTATGGCTACACCTTC.

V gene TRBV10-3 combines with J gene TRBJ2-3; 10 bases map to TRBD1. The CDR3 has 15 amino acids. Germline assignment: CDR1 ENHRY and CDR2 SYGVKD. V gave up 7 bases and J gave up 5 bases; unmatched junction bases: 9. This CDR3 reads CAIIGAGQGEDTQYF. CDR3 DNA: TGTGCCATCATCGGGGCAGGACAGGGGGAAGATACGCAGTATTTT.

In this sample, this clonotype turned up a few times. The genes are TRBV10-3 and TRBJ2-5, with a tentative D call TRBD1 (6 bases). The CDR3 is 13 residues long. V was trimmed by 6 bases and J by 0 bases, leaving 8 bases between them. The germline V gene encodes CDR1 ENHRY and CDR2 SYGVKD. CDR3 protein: CAISEGDQETQYF. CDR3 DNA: TGTGCCATCAGCGAGGGGGACCAAGAGACCCAGTACTTC.

This chain's CDR3 is CASSPRGNGYGYTF. DNA for the CDR3: TGTGCCAGCTCACCACGGGGGAATGGCTATGGCTACACCTTC. The V and J genes are TRBV18 and TRBJ1-2; tentative D call: TRBD1 (5 bases). V was pared by 1 base and J by 4 bases, with 10 bases between. The germline V gene has CDR1 KGHSH and CDR2 LQKENI. CDR3 length: 14 amino acids.

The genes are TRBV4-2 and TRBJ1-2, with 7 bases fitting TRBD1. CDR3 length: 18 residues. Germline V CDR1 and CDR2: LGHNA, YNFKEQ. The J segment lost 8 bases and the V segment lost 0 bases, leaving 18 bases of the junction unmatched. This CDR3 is CASSQDVGQQRGFGGYTF. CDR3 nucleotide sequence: TGTGCCAGCAGCCAAGATGTGGGACAGCAAAGGGGTTTTGGGGGCTACACCTTC.

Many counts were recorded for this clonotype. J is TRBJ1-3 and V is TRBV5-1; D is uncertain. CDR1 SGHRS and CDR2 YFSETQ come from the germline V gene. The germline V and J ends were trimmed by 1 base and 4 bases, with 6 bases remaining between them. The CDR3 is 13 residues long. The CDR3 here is CASSLYPGNTIYF. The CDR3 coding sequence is TGCGCCAGCAGCTTGTACCCGGGAAACACCATATATTTT.

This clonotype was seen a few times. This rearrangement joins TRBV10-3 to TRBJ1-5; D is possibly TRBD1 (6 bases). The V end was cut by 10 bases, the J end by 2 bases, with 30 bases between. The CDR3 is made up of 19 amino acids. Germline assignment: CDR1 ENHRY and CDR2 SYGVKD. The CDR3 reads CATKGGGIPLYGGNQPQHF. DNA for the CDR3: TGTGCCACCAAGGGGGGAGGGATCCCCCTATATGGTGGCAATCAGCCCCAGCATTTT.

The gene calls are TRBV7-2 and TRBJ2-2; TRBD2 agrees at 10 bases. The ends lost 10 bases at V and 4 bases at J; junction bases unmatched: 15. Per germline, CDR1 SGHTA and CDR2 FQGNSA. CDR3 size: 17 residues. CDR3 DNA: TGTGCCACCCCCTCAGTTAGCGGGAGGTTGGTCACCGGGGAGCTGTTTTTT. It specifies CATPSVSGRLVTGELFF.

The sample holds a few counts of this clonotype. The CDR3 nucleotides read TGTGCCAGCAGTTTAGGGTGGACAGGGCCCCCTGAAGCTTTCTTT. Its translation: CASSLGWTGPPEAFF. The chain is built from TRBV12-3 or TRBV12-4 and TRBJ1-1; 8 nucleotides align to TRBD1. With V trimmed by 1 base and J by 6 bases, 7 bases remained unmatched. The CDR3 has 15 amino acids.

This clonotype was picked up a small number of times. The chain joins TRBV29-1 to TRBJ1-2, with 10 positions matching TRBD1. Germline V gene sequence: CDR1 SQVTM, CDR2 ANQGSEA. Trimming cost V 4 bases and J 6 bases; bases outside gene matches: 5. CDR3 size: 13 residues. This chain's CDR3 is CSVGGQGKDGYTF. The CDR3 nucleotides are TGCAGCGTTGGGGGACAGGGGAAAGATGGCTACACCTTC.

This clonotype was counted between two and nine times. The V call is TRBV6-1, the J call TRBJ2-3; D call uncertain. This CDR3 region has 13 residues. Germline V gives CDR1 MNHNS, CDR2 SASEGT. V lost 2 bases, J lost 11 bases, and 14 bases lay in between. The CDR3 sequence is CASSETSRTGQYF. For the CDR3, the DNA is TGTGCCAGCAGTGAAACCTCTAGGACGGGGCAGTATTTT.

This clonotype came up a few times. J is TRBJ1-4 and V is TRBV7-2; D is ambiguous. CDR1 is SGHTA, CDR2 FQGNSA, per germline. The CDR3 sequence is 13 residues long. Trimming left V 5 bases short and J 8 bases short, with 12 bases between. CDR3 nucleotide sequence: TGTGCCAGCAGCCCTAAGGGCGGCGAAAAACTGTTTTTT. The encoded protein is CASSPKGGEKLFF.

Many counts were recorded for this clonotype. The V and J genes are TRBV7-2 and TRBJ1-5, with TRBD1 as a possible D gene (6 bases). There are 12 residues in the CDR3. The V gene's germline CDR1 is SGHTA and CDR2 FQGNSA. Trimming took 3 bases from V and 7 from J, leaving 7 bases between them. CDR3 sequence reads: CASSLDSQPQHF. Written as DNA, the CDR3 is TGTGCCAGCAGCTTGGACAGCCAGCCCCAGCATTTT.

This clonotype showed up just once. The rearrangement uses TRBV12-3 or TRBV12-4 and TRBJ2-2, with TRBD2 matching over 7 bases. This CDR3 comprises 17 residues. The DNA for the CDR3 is TGTACCTTCAGTTACCAGGTCAGGACTAGTGCGCACGGGGAGCTGTTTTTT. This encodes CTFSYQVRTSAHGELFF.

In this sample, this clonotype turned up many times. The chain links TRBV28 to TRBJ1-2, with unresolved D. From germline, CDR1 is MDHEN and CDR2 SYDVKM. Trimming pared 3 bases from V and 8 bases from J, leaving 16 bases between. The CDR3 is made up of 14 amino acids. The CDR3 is CASSLAGPSEGYTF. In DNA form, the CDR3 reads TGTGCCAGCAGTTTGGCAGGACCTAGTGAGGGCTACACCTTC.

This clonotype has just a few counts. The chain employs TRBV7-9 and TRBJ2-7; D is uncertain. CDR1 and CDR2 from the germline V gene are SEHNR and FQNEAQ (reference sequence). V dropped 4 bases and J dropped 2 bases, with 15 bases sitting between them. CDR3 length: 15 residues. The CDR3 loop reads CASSSVGSSTYEQYF. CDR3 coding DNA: TGTGCCAGCAGCTCAGTGGGTTCCAGCACCTACGAGCAGTACTTC.

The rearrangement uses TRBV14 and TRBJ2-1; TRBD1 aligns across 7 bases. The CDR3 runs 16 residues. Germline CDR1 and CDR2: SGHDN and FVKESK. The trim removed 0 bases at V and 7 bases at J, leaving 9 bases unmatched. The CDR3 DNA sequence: TGTGCCAGCAGCCAAGATCTAGGGGGCGGTACGAATGAGCAGTTCTTC. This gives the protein CASSQDLGGGTNEQFF.

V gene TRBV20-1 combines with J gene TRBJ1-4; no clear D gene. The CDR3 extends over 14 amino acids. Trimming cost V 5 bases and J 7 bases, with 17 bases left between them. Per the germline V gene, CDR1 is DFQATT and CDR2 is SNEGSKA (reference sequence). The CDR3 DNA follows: TGCAGTGCTGAGGCCCAGGTCTCCCTTGAAAAACTGTTTTTT. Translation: CSAEAQVSLEKLFF.

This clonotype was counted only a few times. CDR3 nucleotide sequence: TGTGCCAGCAGCCCCCCGGGACAGGGAGGCGAGCAGTACTTC. As protein: CASSPPGQGGEQYF. The gene calls are TRBV11-2 and TRBJ2-7; 9 bases match TRBD1. The germline V gene encodes CDR1 SGHAT and CDR2 FQNNGV. J gave up 6 bases and V 5 bases, and 8 bases lay outside the gene matches. CDR3 length equals 14 residues. Full variable domain (missing parts from reference TRBV11-2 and TRBJ2-7): EAGVAQSPRYKIIEKRQSVAFWCNPISGHATLYWYQQILGQGPKLLIQFQNNGVVDDSQLPKDRFSAERLKGVDSTLKIQPAKLEDSAVYLCASSPPGQGGEQYFGPGTRLTVT.